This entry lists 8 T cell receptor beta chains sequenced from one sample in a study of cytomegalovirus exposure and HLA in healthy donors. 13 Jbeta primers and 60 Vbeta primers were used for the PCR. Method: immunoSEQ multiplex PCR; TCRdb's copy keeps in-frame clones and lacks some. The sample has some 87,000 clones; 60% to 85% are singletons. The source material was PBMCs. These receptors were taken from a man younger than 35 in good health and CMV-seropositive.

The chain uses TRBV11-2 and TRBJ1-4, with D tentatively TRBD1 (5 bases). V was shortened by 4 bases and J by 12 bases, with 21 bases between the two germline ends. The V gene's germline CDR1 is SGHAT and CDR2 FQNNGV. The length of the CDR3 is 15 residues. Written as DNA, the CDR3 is TGTGCCAGCAGCTCCGCCGGGACTGTCTTGGGTGAACTGTTTTTT. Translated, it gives CASSSAGTVLGELFF.

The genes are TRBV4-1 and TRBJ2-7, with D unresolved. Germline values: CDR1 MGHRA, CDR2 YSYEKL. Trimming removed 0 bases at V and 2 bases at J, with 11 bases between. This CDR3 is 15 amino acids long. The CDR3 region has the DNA TGCGCCAGCAGCCAAGATTTGGGCTTAACCTACGAGCAGTACTTC. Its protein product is CASSQDLGLTYEQYF.

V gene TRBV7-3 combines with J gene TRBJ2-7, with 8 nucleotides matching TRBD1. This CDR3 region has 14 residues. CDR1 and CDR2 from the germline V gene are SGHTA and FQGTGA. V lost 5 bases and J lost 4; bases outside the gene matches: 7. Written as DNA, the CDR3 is TGTGCCAGCAGCCCCACTCAGGGGGCTTACGAGCAGTACTTC. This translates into CASSPTQGAYEQYF. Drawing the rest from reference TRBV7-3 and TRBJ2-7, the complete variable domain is GAGVSQTPSNKVTEKGKYVELRCDPISGHTALYWYRQSLGQGPEFLIYFQGTGAADDSGLPNDRFFAVRPEGSVSTLKIQRTERGDSAVYLCASSPTQGAYEQYFGPGTRLTVT.

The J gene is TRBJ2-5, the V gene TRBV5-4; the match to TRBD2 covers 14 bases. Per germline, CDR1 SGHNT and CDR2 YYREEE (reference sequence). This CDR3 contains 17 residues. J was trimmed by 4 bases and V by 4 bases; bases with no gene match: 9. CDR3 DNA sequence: TGTGCCAGCAGCCCGGGACTAGCGGGAGTCGGTCTAGAGACCCAGTACTTC. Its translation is CASSPGLAGVGLETQYF. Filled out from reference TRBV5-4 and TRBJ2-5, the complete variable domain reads ETGVTQSPTHLIKTRGQQVTLRCSSQSGHNTVSWYQQALGQGPQFIFQYYREEENGRGNFPPRFSGLQFPNYSSELNVNALELDDSALYLCASSPGLAGVGLETQYFGPGTRLLVL.

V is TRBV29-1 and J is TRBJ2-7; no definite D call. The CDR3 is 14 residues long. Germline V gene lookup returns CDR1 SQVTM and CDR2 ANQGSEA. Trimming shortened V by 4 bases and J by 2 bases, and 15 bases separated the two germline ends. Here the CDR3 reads CSVGQAGRTYEQYF. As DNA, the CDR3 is TGCAGCGTTGGTCAGGCCGGTCGGACCTACGAGCAGTACTTC.

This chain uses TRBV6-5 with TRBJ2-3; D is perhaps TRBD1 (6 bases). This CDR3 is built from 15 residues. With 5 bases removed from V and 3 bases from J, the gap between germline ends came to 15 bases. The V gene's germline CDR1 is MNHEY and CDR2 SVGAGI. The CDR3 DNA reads TGTGCCAGCAGTATGACAGGTTTTGGGACAGATACGCAGTATTTT. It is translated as CASSMTGFGTDTQYF.

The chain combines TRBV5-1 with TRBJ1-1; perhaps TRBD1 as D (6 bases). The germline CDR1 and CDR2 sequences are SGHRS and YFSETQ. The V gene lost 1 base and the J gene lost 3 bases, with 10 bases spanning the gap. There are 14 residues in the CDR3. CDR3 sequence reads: CASSLTGSDTEAFF. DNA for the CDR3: TGCGCCAGCAGCTTGACAGGGTCGGACACTGAAGCTTTCTTT.

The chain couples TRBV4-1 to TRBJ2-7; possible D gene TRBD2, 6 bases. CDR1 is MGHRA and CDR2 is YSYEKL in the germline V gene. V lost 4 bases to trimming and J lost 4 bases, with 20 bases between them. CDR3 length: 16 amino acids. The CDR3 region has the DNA TGCGCCAGCAGCCTAGGCGGGGTCGGAGTTAGGTACGAGCAGTACTTC. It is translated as CASSLGGVGVRYEQYF.